A single sample is the source of the 15 T cell receptor beta chains below, sequenced in a study of blood T cell repertoires in COVID-19. Libraries were prepared by immunoSEQ multiplex PCR; TCRdb keeps only in-frame clonotypes and omits some of them. The sample records about 240,000 clones, around 89% being singletons. The sequenced sample consisted of PBMCs or T cells enriched from blood (not recorded which). The source is a woman in her 30s who had recovered from COVID-19.

V gene TRBV2 combines with J gene TRBJ2-1; possibly TRBD2 for D (6 bases). The V gene's germline CDR1 is SNHLY and CDR2 FYNNEI. This CDR3 contains 13 residues. Trimming pared 6 bases from V and 9 bases from J, leaving 15 bases between. The CDR3 DNA sequence: TGTGCCAGCAGCCCTGATATGGGAGGTGAGCAGTTCTTC. Translated, it gives CASSPDMGGEQFF.

This clone was detected a few times. The chain joins TRBV6-5 to TRBJ1-5, with unresolved D. CDR1 MNHEY and CDR2 SVGAGI come from the germline V gene. The CDR3 spans 15 residues. Between the trimmed V and J ends, which lost 0 bases and 4 bases, there was a span of 10 bases. CDR3 coding DNA: TGTGCCAGCAGTTACTCGTTCCAGAATAATCAGCCCCAGCATTTT. Translating gives CASSYSFQNNQPQHF.

The chain couples TRBV4-3 to TRBJ2-2; the D gene is possibly TRBD2 (7 bases). This CDR3 region has 17 residues. CDR1 is LGHNA, CDR2 YSLEER, per germline. Trimming cost V 1 base and J 3 bases, with 15 bases left between them. The CDR3 nucleotides are TGCGCCAGCAGCCAAGCCCCTGGGGGGGCGGACACCGGGGAGCTGTTTTTT. Amino acid sequence: CASSQAPGGADTGELFF.

The chain combines TRBV7-2 with TRBJ2-5; D is uncertain. Germline CDR1 reads SGHTA; CDR2 reads FQGNSA. Trimming cost V 3 bases and J 0 bases, with 8 bases left between them. The CDR3 loop spans 14 amino acids. CDR3 sequence reads: CASSFGGYQETQYF. The CDR3 DNA sequence: TGTGCCAGCAGCTTCGGTGGTTACCAAGAGACCCAGTACTTC. Full variable domain (missing parts from reference TRBV7-2 and TRBJ2-5): GAGVSQSPSNKVTEKGKDVELRCDPISGHTALYWYRQSLGQGLEFLIYFQGNSAPDKSGLPSDRFSAERTGGSVSTLTIQRTQQEDSAVYLCASSFGGYQETQYFGPGTRLLVL.

The J gene is TRBJ1-5, the V gene TRBV18; maybe TRBD1 (6 bases). The CDR3 spans 15 residues. Trimming stripped 2 bases from V and 1 base from J, with 9 bases between. Germline V gene data show CDR1 as KGHSH and CDR2 as LQKENI. The CDR3 DNA follows: TGTGCCAGCTCACCAACGACAGGAAGCAATCAGCCCCAGCATTTT. Translation: CASSPTTGSNQPQHF.

The V and J genes are TRBV9 and TRBJ2-3; 14 bases fit TRBD2. The length of the CDR3 is 19 residues. The ends lost 1 base at V and 1 base at J; junction bases unmatched: 8. Germline V CDR1 and CDR2: SGDLS, YYNGEE. As DNA, the CDR3 is TGTGCCAGCAGCGTAATCGGGACTAGCGGGAGTTTCCGCACAGATACGCAGTATTTT. Translation: CASSVIGTSGSFRTDTQYF. The whole variable domain, filled in from reference TRBV9 and TRBJ2-3, reads DSGVTQTPKHLITATGQRVTLRCSPRSGDLSVYWYQQSLDQGLQFLIQYYNGEERAKGNILERFSAQQFPDLHSELNLSSLELGDSALYFCASSVIGTSGSFRTDTQYFGPGTRLTVL.

The CDR3 DNA sequence: TGTGCCAGCCAATATACTAGCGGAGCCCGGGATACGCAGTATTTT. This translates into CASQYTSGARDTQYF. The genes are TRBV6-5 and TRBJ2-3; 8 nucleotides agree with TRBD2. CDR1 is MNHEY and CDR2 is SVGAGI in the germline V gene. The J segment lost 6 bases and the V segment lost 8 bases, leaving 13 bases of the junction unmatched. The CDR3 extends over 15 amino acids.

The V call is TRBV27, the J call TRBJ2-1; 9 bases align to TRBD2. This CDR3 has 15 residues. The junction had 15 bases not matched to a gene; V was cut back by 10 bases and J by 8 bases. Germline V gene data show CDR1 as MNHEY and CDR2 as SMNVEV (reference sequence). The CDR3 sequence: CAIRPAGGRYDEQFF. The CDR3 region has the DNA TGTGCCATTCGCCCGGCGGGAGGGCGGTATGATGAGCAGTTCTTC.

This CDR3 reads CASSLDSNYGYTF. CDR3 coding DNA: TGCGCCAGCAGCTTGGACAGTAACTATGGCTACACCTTC. The genes are TRBV5-1 and TRBJ1-2; D uncertain. Germline lookup yields CDR1 SGHRS and CDR2 YFSETQ. The CDR3 is 13 residues long. Trimming left V 0 bases short and J 1 base short, with 4 bases between.

This clone was observed a single time. The chain couples TRBV6-5 to TRBJ2-7, with D tentatively TRBD2 (5 bases). The length of the CDR3 is 11 residues. Germline assignment: CDR1 MNHEY and CDR2 SVGAGI. V shed 10 bases and J shed 5 bases, with 12 bases lying between them. The CDR3 sequence is CATSTEDEQYF. The CDR3 nucleotides are TGTGCCACATCAACGGAGGACGAGCAGTACTTC.

Concerning this clone: The sample holds other DNA sequences that translate to the same CDR3. This chain uses TRBV6-2 or TRBV6-3 with TRBJ2-7; D not certain. Trimming shortened V by 0 bases and J by 3 bases, and 3 bases separated the two germline ends. The CDR3 runs 12 residues. The germline gives CDR1 MNHEY, CDR2 SVGEGT. This CDR3 reads CASSYSNYEQYF. CDR3 DNA sequence: TGTGCCAGCAGTTACTCTAACTACGAGCAGTACTTC.

This rearrangement joins TRBV19 to TRBJ1-1; D is unclear. The CDR3 consists of 13 residues. Per germline, CDR1 LNHDA and CDR2 SQIVND (reference sequence). Trimming cost V 6 bases and J 0 bases, with 8 bases left between them. CDR3: CASRAQVNTEAFF. The DNA for the CDR3 is TGTGCCAGTAGAGCCCAGGTGAACACTGAAGCTTTCTTT.

The chain has TRBV11-2 and TRBJ1-1; D remains unclear. The V end was cut by 5 bases, the J end by 2 bases, with 12 bases between. The germline gives CDR1 SGHAT, CDR2 FQNNGV. The CDR3 contains 14 residues. The DNA for the CDR3 is TGTGCCAGCAGCCTACCCCCGTACAACACTGAAGCTTTCTTT. It translates to CASSLPPYNTEAFF.

This sequence joins TRBV28 and TRBJ2-3, with D perhaps TRBD1 (5 bases). Germline loops: CDR1 MDHEN, CDR2 SYDVKM. V gave up 2 bases and J gave up 4 bases, with 7 bases separating them. CDR3 length: 13 amino acids. CDR3 DNA sequence: TGTGCCAGCAGTTTACCAGGGTCAGATACGCAGTATTTT. This translates into CASSLPGSDTQYF. Supplemented by reference TRBV28 and TRBJ2-3, the full variable domain reads DVKVTQSSRYLVKRTGEKVFLECVQDMDHENMFWYRQDPGLGLRLIYFSYDVKMKEKGDIPEGYSVSREKKERFSLILESASTNQTSMYLCASSLPGSDTQYFGPGTRLTVL.

J is TRBJ1-3 and V is TRBV5-4; D may be TRBD1 (6 bases). The germline CDR1 and CDR2 sequences are SGHNT and YYREEE (reference sequence). CDR3 length: 14 residues. The V end was cut by 1 base, the J end by 2 bases, with 7 bases between. CDR3 residues: CASSLKGAGNTIYF. The CDR3 nucleotides read TGTGCCAGCAGCTTGAAGGGGGCTGGAAACACCATATATTTT.